This passage covers 10 T cell receptor beta chains from one sample sequenced in a study of T-cell memory formation after mild COVID-19 (dated by TCRdb to the early 2020s). Library generation was performed with 5' RACE. Sequencing used an Illumina NovaSeq 6000. TCRdb ran its own pipeline on the public reads, namely fastp trimming at Q25 and MiXCR clone calling, and kept in-frame beta chains. Rows are combined by CDR3 protein, so each entry shows the most common genes and DNA. For this sample there are 350,000 or so distinct CDR3 sequences; around a fifth appear just once. The ten largest make up approximately 12% of the sample. Material for sequencing was PBMCs or a T cell subset sorted from them (not recorded which). These receptors were obtained from an adult woman who had mild COVID-19 (a few samples of this study predate the infection). The sample titles of this study are shuffled in the database, so cell type and time point are left out; the donor was told from shared clones.

This clonotype was counted a few times. The chain has TRBV7-8 and TRBJ1-1; 7 bases line up with TRBD1. Germline CDR1 SGHVS, CDR2 FQNEAQ. This CDR3 comprises 15 residues. Unmatched junction bases numbered 5, after V lost 0 bases and J lost 4 bases. DNA for the CDR3: TGTGCCAGCAGCTTAGCGCTTTCAGGGGGCACTGAAGCTTTCTTT. It translates to CASSLALSGGTEAFF.

The sample holds many counts of this clonotype. J is TRBJ2-3 and V is TRBV10-3; 8 nucleotides line up with TRBD2. Germline CDR1 and CDR2: ENHRY and SYGVKD. V gave up 2 bases and J gave up 4 bases; unmatched junction bases: 2. CDR3 length: 14 residues. The CDR3 sequence is CAISERGGPDTQYF. The CDR3 bases are TGTGCCATCAGTGAGCGGGGGGGTCCAGATACGCAGTATTTT.

The chain uses TRBV20-1 and TRBJ1-1, with TRBD1 identical over 8 bases. With 7 bases clipped from V and 4 bases from J, the junction kept 5 bases outside the gene matches. The germline CDR1 and CDR2 sequences are DFQATT and SNEGSKA (reference sequence). The CDR3 spans 12 residues. The CDR3 loop reads CSGTGGSTEAFF. In nucleotides, the CDR3 is TGCAGTGGCACAGGGGGAAGCACTGAAGCTTTCTTT.

The table lists this clonotype with a few counts. The genes are TRBV6-5 and TRBJ2-3; no definite D call. Trimming pared 0 bases from V and 6 bases from J, leaving 10 bases between. The length of the CDR3 is 14 residues. CDR1 and CDR2 from the germline V gene are MNHEY and SVGAGI. CDR3 amino acids: CASSYSSPLDTQYF. The DNA of the CDR3 is TGTGCCAGCAGTTACTCGAGCCCCCTGGATACGCAGTATTTT.

In this sample, this clonotype turned up a few times. The chain recombines TRBV7-3 with TRBJ1-1; TRBD1 might be the D (6 bases). The germline gives CDR1 SGHTA, CDR2 FQGTGA. The CDR3 runs to 15 residues. V lost 5 bases and J 1 base, leaving 14 bases between the germline ends. The CDR3, as DNA: TGTGCCAGCAGCCCATCGGGGGGCCCGAACACTGAAGCTTTCTTT. Its protein is CASSPSGGPNTEAFF.

The chain carries TRBV23-1 and TRBJ1-1; 7 bases agree with TRBD1. TRBV23-1 is flagged as an ORF with uncertain function. Trimming at V came to 3 bases and at J to 0 bases, leaving 10 bases not matched to a gene. This CDR3 spans 17 amino acids. CDR3 amino acids: CASSQTVGQALNTEAFF. The DNA for the CDR3 is TGCGCCAGCAGTCAGACCGTAGGACAGGCATTGAACACTGAAGCTTTCTTT.

This clonotype was observed many times. The CDR3 bases are TGTGCCAGCAGTCGCGCAGGGCCCCAAGAGACCCAGTACTTC. Amino acids: CASSRAGPQETQYF. The rearrangement joins TRBV25-1 to TRBJ2-5; weak D call: TRBD1 (5 bases). This CDR3 has 14 amino acids. The germline V and J ends were trimmed by 5 bases and 1 base, with 11 bases remaining between them. Germline V CDR1 and CDR2: MGHDK, SYGVNS. Together with reference TRBV25-1 and TRBJ2-5, the CDR3 gives the full variable domain: EADIYQTPRYLVIGTGKKITLECSQTMGHDKMYWYQQDPGMELHLIHYSYGVNSTEKGDLSSESTVSRIRTEHFPLTLESARPSHTSQYLCASSRAGPQETQYFGPGTRLLVL.

This clonotype turned up a few times. CDR3 sequence reads: CASMQRTSLHYGYTF. As DNA, the CDR3 is TGTGCCAGCATGCAGCGCACTTCTCTACACTATGGCTACACCTTC. The chain recombines TRBV12-3 or TRBV12-4 with TRBJ1-2; D is uncertain. The V end was cut by 7 bases, the J end by 3 bases, with 18 bases between. This CDR3 is 15 amino acids long.

This clonotype was picked up a small number of times. V usage is TRBV27 and J usage is TRBJ2-5, with D uncertain. CDR3 length: 10 amino acids. CDR1 and CDR2 (germline): MNHEY, SMNVEV (reference sequence). V lost 7 bases to trimming and J lost 3 bases, with 3 bases between them. The CDR3 nucleotides are TGTGCCAGCACTAAAGAGACCCAGTACTTC. Amino acid sequence: CASTKETQYF.

This clonotype was observed a handful of times. The gene calls are TRBV7-8 and TRBJ1-6; D perhaps matches TRBD1 (5 bases). The CDR3 sequence is 14 residues long. Trimming removed 2 bases from V and 8 bases from J, with 10 bases in between. Germline lookup yields CDR1 SGHVS and CDR2 FQNEAQ. CDR3 loop: CASSLNGGDSPLHF. The CDR3 DNA reads as TGTGCCAGCAGCTTAAACGGGGGGGATTCACCCCTCCACTTT.